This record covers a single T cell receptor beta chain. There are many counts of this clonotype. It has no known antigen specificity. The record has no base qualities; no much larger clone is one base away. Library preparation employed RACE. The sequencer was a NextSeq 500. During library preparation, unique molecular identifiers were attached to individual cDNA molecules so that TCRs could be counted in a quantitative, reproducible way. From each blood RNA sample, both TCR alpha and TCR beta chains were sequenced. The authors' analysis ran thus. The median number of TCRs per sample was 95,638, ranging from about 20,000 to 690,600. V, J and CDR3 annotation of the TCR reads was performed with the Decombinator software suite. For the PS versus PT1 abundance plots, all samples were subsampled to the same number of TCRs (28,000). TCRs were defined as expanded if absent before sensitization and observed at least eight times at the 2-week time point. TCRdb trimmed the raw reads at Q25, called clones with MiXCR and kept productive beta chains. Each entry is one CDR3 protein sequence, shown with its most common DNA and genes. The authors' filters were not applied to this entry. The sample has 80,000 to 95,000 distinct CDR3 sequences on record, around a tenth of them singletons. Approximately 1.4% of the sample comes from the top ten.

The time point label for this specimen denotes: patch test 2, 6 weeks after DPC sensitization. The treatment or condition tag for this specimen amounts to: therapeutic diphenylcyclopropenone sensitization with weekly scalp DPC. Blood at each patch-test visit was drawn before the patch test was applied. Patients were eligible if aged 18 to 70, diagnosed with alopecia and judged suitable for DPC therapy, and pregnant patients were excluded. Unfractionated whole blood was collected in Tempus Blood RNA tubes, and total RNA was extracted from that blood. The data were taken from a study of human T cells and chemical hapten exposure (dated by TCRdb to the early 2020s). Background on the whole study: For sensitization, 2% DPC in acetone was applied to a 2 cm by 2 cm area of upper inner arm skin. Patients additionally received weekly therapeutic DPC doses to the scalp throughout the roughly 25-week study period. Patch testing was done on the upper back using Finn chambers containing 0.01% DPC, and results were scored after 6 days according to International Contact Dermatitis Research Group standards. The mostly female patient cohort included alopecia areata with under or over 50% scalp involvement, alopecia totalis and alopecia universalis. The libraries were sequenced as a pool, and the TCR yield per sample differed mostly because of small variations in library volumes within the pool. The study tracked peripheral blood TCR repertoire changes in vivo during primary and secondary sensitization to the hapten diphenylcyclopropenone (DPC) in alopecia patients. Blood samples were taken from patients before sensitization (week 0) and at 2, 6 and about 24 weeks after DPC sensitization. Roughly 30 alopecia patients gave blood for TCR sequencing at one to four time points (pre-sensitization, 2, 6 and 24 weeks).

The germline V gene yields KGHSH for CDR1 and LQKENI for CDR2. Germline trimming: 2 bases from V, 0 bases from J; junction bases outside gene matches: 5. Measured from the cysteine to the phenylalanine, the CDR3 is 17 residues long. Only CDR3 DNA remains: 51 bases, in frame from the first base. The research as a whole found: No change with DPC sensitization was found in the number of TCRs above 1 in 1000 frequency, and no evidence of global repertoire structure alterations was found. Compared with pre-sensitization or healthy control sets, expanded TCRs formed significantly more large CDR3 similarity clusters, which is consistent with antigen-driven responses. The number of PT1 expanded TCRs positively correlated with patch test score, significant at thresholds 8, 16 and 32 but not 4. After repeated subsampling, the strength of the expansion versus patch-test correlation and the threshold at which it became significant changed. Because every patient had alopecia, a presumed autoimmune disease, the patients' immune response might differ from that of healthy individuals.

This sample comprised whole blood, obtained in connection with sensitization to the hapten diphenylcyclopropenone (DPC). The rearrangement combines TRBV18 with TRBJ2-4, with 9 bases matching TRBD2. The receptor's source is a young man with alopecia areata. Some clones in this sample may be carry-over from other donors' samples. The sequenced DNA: TGTGCCAGCTCACCAGACCTAGCGGGGCTAGCCAAAAACATTCAGTACTTC. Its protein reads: CASSPDLAGLAKNIQYF.